This T cell receptor (beta chain) was obtained from a study of blood T cells in healthy people across ages. Note on this clonotype: Its antigen is as yet unknown.

At least 7 million PBMCs were isolated per sample. The CDR3 has 19 residues. CDR1 and CDR2 (germline): SNHLY, FYNNEI. Trimming at V came to 6 bases and at J to 5 bases, leaving 15 bases not matched to a gene. Findings of the study overall: Researchers said unsorted PBMCs prevented a conclusive naive versus antigen-experienced comparison. Older age went with lower TCR beta diversity per million T cells, in a roughly linear way.

A second PCR of about 7 to 11 cycles used a sample-barcoded 5' primer and a J-beta primer mix. Researchers report that a template-switch adaptor with 12 random nucleotides tagged each cDNA molecule. TCRdb ran MiXCR on the 5' RACE reads and lists one entry per CDR3 protein. The table records approximately 1.5 million distinct CDR3 sequences, under 55% of them present only once. The sequenced sample was blood. V is TRBV2 and J is TRBJ2-5, with TRBD2 matching 16 bases. The TCR originated in a woman under 30 in good health. The CDR3 sequence: CASRGPRGTSGRERETQYF. The CDR3 nucleotides read TGTGCCAGCAGGGGGCCCCGAGGGACTAGCGGGAGGGAACGGGAGACCCAGTACTTC. The variable domain in full, with the rest retrieved from reference TRBV2 and TRBJ2-5, is EPEVTQTPSHQVTQMGQEVILRCVPISNHLYFYWYRQILGQKVEFLVSFYNNEISEKSEIFDDQFSVERPDGSNFTLKIRSTKLEDSAMYFCASRGPRGTSGRERETQYFGPGTRLLVL.